This T cell receptor beta chain was sequenced in a study of shared clonotypes between healthy human individuals (dated by TCRdb to the early 2020s). At the level of the whole study: The cohort comprised two women and a few men aged 18 to 49 years. For each donor, three plates each were used for CD4 naive and CD4 memory, two plates were used for CD8 naive, and one plate was used for CD8 memory. To estimate repertoire size and how much clonotypes are shared between individuals, the study performed deep sequencing of blood TCR repertoires from five healthy adults. Between about 0.8 and 9 billion PBMCs per donor were obtained by leukapheresis. To increase sequencing depth and limit assay-specific biases, different laboratories used diverse techniques to prepare libraries and sequence TCR repertoires. What the research found in general, with its limitations: Sampling was limited to blood, and TCR repertoires in tissue likely differ from TCR repertoires in blood. About 5% of naive CD4, roughly 3.6% of naive CD8, around 2.3% of memory CD4, and over 0.35% of memory CD8 clonotypes were shared across several donors. Estimated clonotype richness was generally larger for naive than for memory subsets. Even with the large sequencing depth, rarefaction of the sorted-subset datasets indicated that sequencing was incomplete. Compared with non-shared clonotypes, clonotypes shared by all four sorted-subset donors had higher generation probabilities. The small number of donors limited the genetic and exposure-history diversity represented. Based on pairwise subsampling, the degree of clonotype sharing among donors was expected to be affected by sequencing depth.

Trimming removed 1 base from V and 2 bases from J, leaving 5 bases between the germline ends. Spanning cysteine to phenylalanine, the CDR3 consists of 13 amino acids. The kept DNA is CDR3 alone, 39 bases in frame from the first base. CDR1 and CDR2 were assigned from the germline V gene as SGHVS and FNYEAQ. TCR CDR3 regions were amplified from genomic DNA by multiplex PCR using the deep immunoSEQ assay. Extracted genomic DNA from each cell subset was spread evenly across all wells of several immunoSEQ 96-well plates, with each plate serving as a replicate. For sorted subsets, each replicate PCR was loaded with about 0.2 ug genomic DNA, equivalent to 25,000 to 35,000 T cell genomes. Purified libraries were measured with a Qubit 3.0 fluorometer, size-checked on a Bioanalyzer 2100, and measured again with the KAPA Library Quantification kit. Every immunoSEQ 96-well plate was sequenced on a dedicated single-read 150-cycle Illumina NextSeq 550 flow cell. The source study handled its data this way. Because only junctional sequences without quality scores were contained in the immunoSEQ output, filtering matching that applied to full-length reads could not be performed. Sequences were annotated with PyIR, a Python wrapper for IgBLAST v1.9, using IMGT germline references to assign V/J genes and CDR3. Reads were filtered out if the reads had weak V/J assignments (E-value above 1e-6), no CDR3, stop codons, out-of-frame junctions, or ambiguous translated residues. V3J clonotypes were defined by identical inferred V gene, J gene, and CDR3 amino acid sequence. To compute the percentage overlap between repertoires, the number of shared unique clonotypes was divided by the size of the smaller repertoire. Repertoire richness was assessed with RTK rarefaction, the Chao1 estimator, and Recon v2.1 estimates of unobserved clonotypes. Generation probabilities for all TCRbeta clonotypes obtained by the gDNA method from several donors were computed using OLGA. TCRdb obtained this table from immuneACCESS and retained in-frame rearrangements with V and J assigned. These tables miss some clones; where compared with another copy, unresolved V genes account for less than half of the shortfall, and the remainder is unexplained. The V and J calls and clone size were taken over from that table, and D and trimming were inferred from the DNA. The sample table contains some 2 million clones; only one count was recorded for approximately 94% of them. 0.9% to 1.5% of the sample rests with the top ten.

Of note for this clone: No antigen is known for it. One base away there is no much larger clone; base qualities are not given. This sample includes further DNA sequences coding for the same CDR3.

CD8 naive samples were obtained by positive selection for CCR7 among CD45RO-negative cells, yielding a CD45RA+CCR7+ population from which TemRA cells were excluded. Healthy HIV-negative adults with no recently reported acute infections or vaccinations were included as donors. Only Caucasian adults living in Nashville, Tennessee, USA were represented among the donors. After blood collection by leukapheresis, PBMCs were isolated using Ficoll-Histopaque density gradient centrifugation and then cryopreserved in the vapor phase of liquid nitrogen. Analytical flow cytometry was used to check the purity and quantity of each magnetically sorted T cell population. Genomic DNA was isolated from each sorted fraction and quantified by UV absorbance on a Nanodrop 2000c.

Recombination connected TRBV7-6 to TRBJ1-2, with no reliable assignment of the D segment. Material for sequencing was naive CD8+ T cells sorted from blood. The intended sense of this specimen's cell subset or site label: CD45RA+CCR7+. This receptor was identified in a young man in good health. CDR3 loop: CASSLGQNYGYTF. The DNA sequence follows: TGTGCCAGCAGCTTAGGGCAGAACTATGGCTACACCTTC.